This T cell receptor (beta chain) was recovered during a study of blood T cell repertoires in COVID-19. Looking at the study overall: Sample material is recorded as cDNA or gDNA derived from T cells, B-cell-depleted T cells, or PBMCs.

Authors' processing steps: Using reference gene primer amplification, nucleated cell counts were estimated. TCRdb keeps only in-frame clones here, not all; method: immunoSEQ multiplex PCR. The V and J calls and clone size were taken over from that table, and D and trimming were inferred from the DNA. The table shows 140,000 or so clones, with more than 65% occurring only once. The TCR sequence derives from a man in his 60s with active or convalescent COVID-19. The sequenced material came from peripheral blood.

The CDR3 region is CASSDGGMRGYTF. The CDR3 DNA is TGCGCCAGCAGTGACGGGGGTATGCGGGGCTACACCTTC. The chain joins TRBV10-2 to TRBJ1-2; a weak D match, TRBD1 (5 bases). The V end was cut by 3 bases, the J end by 8 bases, with 13 bases between. Germline V gives CDR1 WSHSY, CDR2 SAAADI. The CDR3 is 13 amino acids.